The rows below give T cell receptor beta chains drawn from one sample of a study of CD8+CD57+ T cells in acquired aplastic anemia. TCRdb recomputed calls from the reads with MiXCR, one row per CDR3 protein. The sample contains roughly 170,000 distinct CDR3 sequences, about three fifths of which appear only once. Sequencing used sorted CD4+, CD8+, or CD8+CD57+ T cells (not recorded which) from PBMCs. Receptors were obtained from a human donor in good health. Each CDR3 is given with its conserved first and last residue. The D gene is left open where the match is weak. Not every row has a clone size; where given, it reads once, few, many or a size class.

V	size	D	J	CDR3	DNA
TRBV7-9	many	-	TRBJ1-2	CASSPGLTIYGYTF	TGTGCCAGCAGCCCGGGACTTACTATATATGGCTACACCTTC
TRBV29-1	-	TRBD2	TRBJ2-5	CSVVFRGVQETQYF	TGCAGCGTTGTATTCCGGGGGGTCCAAGAGACCCAGTACTTC
TRBV10-3	-	-	TRBJ1-1	CAISETGEAFF	TGTGCCATCAGTGAAACGGGTGAAGCTTTCTTT
TRBV7-8	many	TRBD2	TRBJ2-7	CASSLRREGREQYF	TGTGCCAGCAGCTTACGACGGGAGGGCCGCGAGCAGTACTTC
TRBV2	few	TRBD1	TRBJ1-4	CASSMTTGVGEKLFF	TGTGCCAGCAGTATGACGACAGGGGTCGGTGAAAAACTGTTTTTT
TRBV6-1	-	-	TRBJ2-6	CASRTPAGENVLTF	TGTGCCAGCAGGACCCCGGCAGGGGAAAACGTCCTGACTTTC
TRBV10-3	few	-	TRBJ1-2	CATGTDNYGYTF	TGTGCCACTGGGACGGATAACTATGGCTACACCTTC
TRBV9	once	-	TRBJ1-1	CASSVAGGLSTEAFF	TGTGCCAGCAGCGTAGCAGGAGGGTTGAGCACTGAAGCTTTCTTT
TRBV27	many	-	TRBJ1-6	CASIGGAADPYNSPLHF	TGTGCCAGCATTGGCGGCGCGGCGGATCCTTATAATTCACCCCTCCACTTT
TRBV5-1	-	-	TRBJ1-2	CASSQRSQGTHGYTF	TGCGCCAGCAGCCAGCGCTCACAGGGAACACATGGCTACACCTTC
TRBV20-1	many	TRBD1	TRBJ2-7	CSAETGTGGSYEQYF	TGCAGTGCTGAGACGGGGACAGGGGGGTCCTACGAGCAGTACTTC
TRBV9	-	-	TRBJ2-1	CVSSVEGDSYNEQFF	TGTGTCAGCAGCGTAGAAGGGGACTCCTACAATGAGCAGTTCTTC
TRBV7-9	few	TRBD1	TRBJ1-2	CASEDRDIYGYTF	TGTGCCAGCGAGGACAGGGACATCTATGGCTACACCTTC
TRBV5-1	-	TRBD2	TRBJ2-3	CASSPGLVSDTQYF	TGCGCCAGCAGCCCGGGACTAGTCTCAGATACGCAGTATTTT
TRBV11-2	-	TRBD1	TRBJ2-7	CASSRGLGYEQYF	TGTGCCAGCAGCAGGGGGCTTGGGTACGAGCAGTACTTC
TRBV5-4	-	TRBD1	TRBJ1-3	CASSLSRQGSGNTIYF	TGTGCCAGCAGCCTAAGCCGACAGGGCTCTGGAAACACCATATATTTT
TRBV10-3	-	TRBD2	TRBJ2-5	CASSARGSGGEETQYF	TGTGCCAGCAGCGCCCGGGGTAGCGGGGGGGAAGAGACCCAGTACTTC
TRBV5-1	many	-	TRBJ1-3	CASSFEGTGNTIYF	TGCGCCAGCAGCTTTGAAGGAACTGGAAACACCATATATTTT
TRBV6-1	-	TRBD1	TRBJ2-2	CATTGTGLTGELFF	TGTGCCACCACCGGGACAGGCCTCACCGGGGAGCTGTTTTTT